This section outlines one T cell receptor (beta chain) sequence together with its context. With 5 bases removed from V and 1 base from J, the gap between germline ends came to 9 bases. Germline lookup yields CDR1 SGHTA and CDR2 FQGNSA. This CDR3 comprises 15 residues. Clones were sequenced by immunoSEQ multiplex PCR, and TCRdb holds only the in-frame ones, with some missing. The sample carries roughly 70,000 clones, about nine tenths recorded once. The data were obtained in a study of technical replicates of blood from a handful of donors. The source material was PBMCs. This clonotype was sampled from a human donor in good health. Some clones in this sample may be carry-over from other donors' samples. The chain has TRBV7-2 and TRBJ1-6; D uncertain. DNA for the CDR3: TGTGCCAGCAGCCCCCTCGGGTCCTATAATTCACCCCTCCACTTT. It codes for CASSPLGSYNSPLHF.